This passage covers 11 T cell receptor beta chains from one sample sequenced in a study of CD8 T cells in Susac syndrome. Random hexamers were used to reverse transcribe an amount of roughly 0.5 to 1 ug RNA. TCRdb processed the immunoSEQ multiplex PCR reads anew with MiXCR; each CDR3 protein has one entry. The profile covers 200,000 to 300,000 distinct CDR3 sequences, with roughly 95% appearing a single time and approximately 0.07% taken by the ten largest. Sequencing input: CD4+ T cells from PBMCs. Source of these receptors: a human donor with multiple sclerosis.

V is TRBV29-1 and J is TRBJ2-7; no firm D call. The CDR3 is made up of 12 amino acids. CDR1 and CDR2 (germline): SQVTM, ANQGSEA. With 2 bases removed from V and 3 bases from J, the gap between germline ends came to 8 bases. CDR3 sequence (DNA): TGCAGCGTTGAAAACAGCAACTACGAGCAGTACGTC. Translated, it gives CSVENSNYEQYV.

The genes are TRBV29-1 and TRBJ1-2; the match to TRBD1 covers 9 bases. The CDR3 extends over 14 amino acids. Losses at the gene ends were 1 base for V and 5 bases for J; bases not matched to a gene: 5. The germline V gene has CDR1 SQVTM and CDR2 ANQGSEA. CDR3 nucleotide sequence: TGCAGCGTTGAAGCGCGGGACAGGGCTTATGGCTACACCTTC. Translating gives CSVEARDRAYGYTF.

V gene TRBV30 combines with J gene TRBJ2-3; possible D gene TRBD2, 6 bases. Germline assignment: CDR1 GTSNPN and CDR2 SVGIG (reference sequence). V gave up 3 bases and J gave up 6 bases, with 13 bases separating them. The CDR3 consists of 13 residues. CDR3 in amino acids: CAWSQRREDTQYF. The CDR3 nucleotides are TGTGCCTGGAGCCAACGCCGGGAGGATACGCAGTATTTT.

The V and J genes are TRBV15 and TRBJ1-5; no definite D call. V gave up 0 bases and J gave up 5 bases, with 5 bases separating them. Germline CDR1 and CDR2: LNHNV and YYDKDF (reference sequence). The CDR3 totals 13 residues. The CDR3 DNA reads TGTGCCACCAGCAGAGATCGAGATCAGCCCCAGCATTTT. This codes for CATSRDRDQPQHF. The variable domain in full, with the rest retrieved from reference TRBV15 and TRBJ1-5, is DAMVIQNPRYQVTQFGKPVTLSCSQTLNHNVMYWYQQKSSQAPKLLFHYYDKDFNNEADTPDNFQSRRPNTSFCFLDIRSPGLGDTAMYLCATSRDRDQPQHFGDGTRLSIL.

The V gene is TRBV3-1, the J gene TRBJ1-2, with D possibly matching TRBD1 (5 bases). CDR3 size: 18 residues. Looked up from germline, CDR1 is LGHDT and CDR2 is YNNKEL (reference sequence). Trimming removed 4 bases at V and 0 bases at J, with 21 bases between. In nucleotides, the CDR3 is TGTGCCAGCAGCCGCGGATACGGACACAGCTTGACTAACTATGGCTACACCTTC. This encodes CASSRGYGHSLTNYGYTF.

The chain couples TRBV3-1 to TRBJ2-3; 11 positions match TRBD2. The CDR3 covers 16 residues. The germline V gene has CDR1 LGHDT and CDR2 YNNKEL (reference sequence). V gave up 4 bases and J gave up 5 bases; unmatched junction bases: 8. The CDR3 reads CASSPNLAGGRDTQYF. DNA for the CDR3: TGTGCCAGCAGCCCGAATCTAGCGGGAGGACGAGATACGCAGTATTTT.

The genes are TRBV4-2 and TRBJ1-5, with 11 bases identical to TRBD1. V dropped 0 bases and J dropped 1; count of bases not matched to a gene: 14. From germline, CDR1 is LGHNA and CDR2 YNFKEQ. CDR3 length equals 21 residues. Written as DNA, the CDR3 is TGTGCCAGCAGCCAAGATCATATACCGGGACAGGGGGGATTCAGCAATCAGCCCCAGCATTTT. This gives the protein CASSQDHIPGQGGFSNQPQHF.

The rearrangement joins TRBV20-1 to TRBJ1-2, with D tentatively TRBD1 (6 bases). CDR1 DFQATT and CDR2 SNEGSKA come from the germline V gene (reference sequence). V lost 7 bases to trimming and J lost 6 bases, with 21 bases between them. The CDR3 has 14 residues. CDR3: CSGPRPQGENGYTF. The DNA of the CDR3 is TGCAGTGGCCCTCGGCCACAGGGAGAGAATGGCTACACCTTC.

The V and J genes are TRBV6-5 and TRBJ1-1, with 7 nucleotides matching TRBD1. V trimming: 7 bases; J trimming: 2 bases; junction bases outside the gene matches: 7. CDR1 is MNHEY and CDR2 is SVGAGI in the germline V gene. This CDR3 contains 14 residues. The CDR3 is CASTVDRDNTEAFF. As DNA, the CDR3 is TGTGCCAGCACCGTAGACAGGGACAACACTGAAGCTTTCTTT.

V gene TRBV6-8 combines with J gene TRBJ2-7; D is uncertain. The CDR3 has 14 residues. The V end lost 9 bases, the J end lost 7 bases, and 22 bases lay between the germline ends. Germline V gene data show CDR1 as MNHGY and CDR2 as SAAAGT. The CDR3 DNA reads TGTGCCAGACAGTCCCCCGGTGGCCCGAGGGAGCAGTACGTC. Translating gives CARQSPGGPREQYV.

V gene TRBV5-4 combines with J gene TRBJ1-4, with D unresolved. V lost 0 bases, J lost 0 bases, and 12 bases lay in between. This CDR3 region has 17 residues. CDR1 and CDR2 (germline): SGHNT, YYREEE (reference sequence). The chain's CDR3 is CASSLGGIAATNEKLFF. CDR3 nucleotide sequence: TGTGCCAGCAGCTTGGGGGGAATCGCTGCAACTAATGAAAAACTGTTTTTT.